The present T cell receptor beta chain was sequenced within a study of blood T cell repertoires in COVID-19. Study-level background: The United States, Italy and Spain supplied acute and convalescent COVID-19 samples.

CDR3 length: 15 amino acids. V gave up 0 bases and J gave up 4 bases, with 13 bases separating them. Germline V gene sequence: CDR1 SGHNT, CDR2 YYREEE (reference sequence). Source study methods: Amplified reference gene primers provided the basis for estimating nucleated cell counts. Repertoires were generated with immunoSEQ multiplex PCR, while TCRdb's copy carries only in-frame clones and drops some. From that table come the V and J calls and clone size; the DNA was used to work out D and trimming. The repertoire holds 250,000 to 300,000 clones, nearly 90% seen once, with approximately 1% in the top ten. The study recruited people aged roughly 18 to 100 years across some 23 US areas. Self-reported history from a screening survey and questionnaire set each donor's cohort.

This sequence originates from a woman in her thirties who had recovered from COVID-19. The chain joins TRBV5-4 to TRBJ1-2; the D is unclear. Sequences were obtained from PBMCs or T cells enriched from blood (not recorded which). The CDR3 protein is CASSLARGLIYGYTF. CDR3 bases: TGTGCCAGCAGCTTGGCGCGGGGTCTGATCTATGGCTACACCTTC.